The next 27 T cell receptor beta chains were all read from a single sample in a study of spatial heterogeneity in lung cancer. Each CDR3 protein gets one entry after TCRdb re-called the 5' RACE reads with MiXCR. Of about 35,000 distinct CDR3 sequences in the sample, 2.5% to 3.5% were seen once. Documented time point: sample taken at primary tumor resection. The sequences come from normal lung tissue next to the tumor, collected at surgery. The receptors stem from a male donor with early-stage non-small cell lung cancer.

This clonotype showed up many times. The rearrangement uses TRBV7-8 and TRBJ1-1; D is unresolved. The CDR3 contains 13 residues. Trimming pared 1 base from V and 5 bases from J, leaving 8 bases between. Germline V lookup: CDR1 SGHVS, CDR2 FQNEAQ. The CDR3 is CASSLVGETEAFF. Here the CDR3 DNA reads TGTGCCAGCAGCTTAGTTGGGGAGACTGAAGCTTTCTTT.

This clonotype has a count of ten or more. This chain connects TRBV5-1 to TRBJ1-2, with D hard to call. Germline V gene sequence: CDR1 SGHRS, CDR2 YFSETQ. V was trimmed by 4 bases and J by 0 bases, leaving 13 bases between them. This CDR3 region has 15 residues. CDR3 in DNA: TGCGCCAGCAGCCCAGGTGACGGTTCTAACTATGGCTACACCTTC. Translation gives CASSPGDGSNYGYTF.

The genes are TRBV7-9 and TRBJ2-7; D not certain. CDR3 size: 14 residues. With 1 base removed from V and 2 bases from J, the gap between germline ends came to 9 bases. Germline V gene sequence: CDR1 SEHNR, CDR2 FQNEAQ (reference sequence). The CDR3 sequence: CASSLGHGTYEQYF. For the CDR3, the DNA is TGTGCCAGCAGCTTAGGGCACGGCACCTACGAGCAGTACTTC.

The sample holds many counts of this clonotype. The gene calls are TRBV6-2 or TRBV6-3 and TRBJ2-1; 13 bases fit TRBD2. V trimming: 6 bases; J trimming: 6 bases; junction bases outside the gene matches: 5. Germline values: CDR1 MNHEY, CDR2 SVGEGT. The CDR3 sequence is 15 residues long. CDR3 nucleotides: TGTGCCAGCAGGGGACTAGCGGGGAGAGGCAATGAGCAGTTCTTC. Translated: CASRGLAGRGNEQFF.

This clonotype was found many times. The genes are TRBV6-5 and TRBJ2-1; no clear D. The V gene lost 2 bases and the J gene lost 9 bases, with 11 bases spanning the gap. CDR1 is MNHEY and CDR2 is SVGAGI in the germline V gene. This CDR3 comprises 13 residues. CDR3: CASSYGIGVEQFF. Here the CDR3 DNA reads TGTGCCAGCAGTTACGGCATTGGGGTTGAGCAGTTCTTC.

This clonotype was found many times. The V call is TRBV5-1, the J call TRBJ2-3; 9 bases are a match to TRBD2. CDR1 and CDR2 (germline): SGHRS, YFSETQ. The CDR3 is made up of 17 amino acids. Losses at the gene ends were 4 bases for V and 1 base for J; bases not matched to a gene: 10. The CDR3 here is CASSTLPGLAGTDTQYF. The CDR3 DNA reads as TGCGCCAGCAGCACGCTTCCGGGACTAGCAGGCACAGATACGCAGTATTTT.

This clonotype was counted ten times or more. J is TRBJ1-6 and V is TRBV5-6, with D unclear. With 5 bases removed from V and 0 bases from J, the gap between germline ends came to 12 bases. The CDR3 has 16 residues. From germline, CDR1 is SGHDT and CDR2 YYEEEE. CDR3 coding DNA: TGTGCCAGCAGGTCGACCGGGAGCTCCTATAATTCACCCCTCCACTTT. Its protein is CASRSTGSSYNSPLHF. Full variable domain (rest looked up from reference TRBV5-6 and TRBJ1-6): DAGVTQSPTHLIKTRGQQVTLRCSPKSGHDTVSWYQQALGQGPQFIFQYYEEEERQRGNFPDRFSGHQFPNYSSELNVNALLLGDSALYLCASRSTGSSYNSPLHFGNGTRLTVT.

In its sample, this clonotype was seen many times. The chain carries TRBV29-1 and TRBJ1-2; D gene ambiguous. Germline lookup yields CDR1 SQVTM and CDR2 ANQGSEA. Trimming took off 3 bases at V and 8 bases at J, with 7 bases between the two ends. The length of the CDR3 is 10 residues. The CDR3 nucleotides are TGCAGCGTTGAGGAGGACGGCTACACCTTC. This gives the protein CSVEEDGYTF. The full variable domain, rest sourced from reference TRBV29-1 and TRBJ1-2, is SAVISQKPSRDICQRGTSLTIQCQVDSQVTMMFWYRQQPGQSLTLIATANQGSEATYESGFVIDKFPISRPNLTFSTLTVSNMSPEDSSIYLCSVEEDGYTFGSGTRLTVV.

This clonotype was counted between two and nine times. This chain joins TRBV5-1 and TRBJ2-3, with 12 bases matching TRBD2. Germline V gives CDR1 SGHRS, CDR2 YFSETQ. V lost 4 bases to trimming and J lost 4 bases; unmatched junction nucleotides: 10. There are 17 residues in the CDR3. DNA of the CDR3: TGCGCCAGCAGCGAGTCCCCTAGCGGGGGGGCCTCAGATACGCAGTATTTT. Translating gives CASSESPSGGASDTQYF.

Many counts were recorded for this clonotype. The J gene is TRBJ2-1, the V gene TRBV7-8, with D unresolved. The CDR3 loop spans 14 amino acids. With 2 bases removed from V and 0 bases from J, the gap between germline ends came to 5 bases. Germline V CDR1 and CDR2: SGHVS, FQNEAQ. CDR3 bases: TGTGCCAGCAGCTTACTTGGCTCCTACAATGAGCAGTTCTTC. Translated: CASSLLGSYNEQFF. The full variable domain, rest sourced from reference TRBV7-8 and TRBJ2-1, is GAGVSQSPRYKVAKRGQDVALRCDPISGHVSLFWYQQALGQGPEFLTYFQNEAQLDKSGLPSDRFFAERPEGSVSTLKIQRTQQEDSAVYLCASSLLGSYNEQFFGPGTRLTVL.

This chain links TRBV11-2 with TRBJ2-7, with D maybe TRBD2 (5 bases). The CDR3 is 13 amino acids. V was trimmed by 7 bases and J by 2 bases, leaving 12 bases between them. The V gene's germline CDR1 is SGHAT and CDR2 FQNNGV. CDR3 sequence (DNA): TGTGCCAGCACCCCCCCGGGAACCTACGAGCAGTACTTC. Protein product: CASTPPGTYEQYF.

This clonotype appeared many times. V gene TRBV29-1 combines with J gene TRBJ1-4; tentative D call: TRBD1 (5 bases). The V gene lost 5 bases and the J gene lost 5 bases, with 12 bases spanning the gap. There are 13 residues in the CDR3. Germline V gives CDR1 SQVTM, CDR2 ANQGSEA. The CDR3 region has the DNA TGCAGCGTTCGGGGCCAGACGAATGAAAAACTGTTTTTT. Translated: CSVRGQTNEKLFF.

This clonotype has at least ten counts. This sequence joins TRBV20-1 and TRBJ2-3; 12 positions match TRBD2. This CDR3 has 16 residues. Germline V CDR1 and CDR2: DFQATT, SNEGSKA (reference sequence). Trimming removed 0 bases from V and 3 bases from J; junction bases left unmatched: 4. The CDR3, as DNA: TGCAGTGCTAGAGATCCGACTAGCGGGAGAACAGATACGCAGTATTTT. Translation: CSARDPTSGRTDTQYF.

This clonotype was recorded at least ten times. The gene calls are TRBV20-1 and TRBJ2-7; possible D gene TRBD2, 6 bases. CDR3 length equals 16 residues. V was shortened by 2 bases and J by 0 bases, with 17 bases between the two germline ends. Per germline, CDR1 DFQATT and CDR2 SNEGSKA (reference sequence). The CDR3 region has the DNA TGCAGTGCTAGAAGGGGTTGGGACTCCAGCTCCTACGAGCAGTACTTC. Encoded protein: CSARRGWDSSSYEQYF.

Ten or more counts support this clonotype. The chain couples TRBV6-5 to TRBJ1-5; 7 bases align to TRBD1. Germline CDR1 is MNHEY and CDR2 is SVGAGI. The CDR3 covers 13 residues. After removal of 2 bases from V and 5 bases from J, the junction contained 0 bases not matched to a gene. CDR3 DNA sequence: TGTGCCAGCAGTTACGACAGGGATCAGCCCCAGCATTTT. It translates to CASSYDRDQPQHF.

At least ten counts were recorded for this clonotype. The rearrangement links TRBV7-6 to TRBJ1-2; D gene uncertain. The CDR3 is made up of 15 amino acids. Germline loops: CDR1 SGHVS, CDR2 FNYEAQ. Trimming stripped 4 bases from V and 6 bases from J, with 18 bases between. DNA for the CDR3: TGTGCCAGCAGCTCGACCGCAGCGGCAGTCGATGGCTACACCTTC. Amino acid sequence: CASSSTAAAVDGYTF.

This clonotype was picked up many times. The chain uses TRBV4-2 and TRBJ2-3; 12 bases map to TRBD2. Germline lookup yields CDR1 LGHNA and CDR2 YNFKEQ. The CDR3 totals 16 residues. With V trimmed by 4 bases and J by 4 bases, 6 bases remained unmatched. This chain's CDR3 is CASSPRLAGEADTQYF. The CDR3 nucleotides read TGTGCCAGCAGCCCAAGACTAGCGGGAGAGGCAGATACGCAGTATTTT.

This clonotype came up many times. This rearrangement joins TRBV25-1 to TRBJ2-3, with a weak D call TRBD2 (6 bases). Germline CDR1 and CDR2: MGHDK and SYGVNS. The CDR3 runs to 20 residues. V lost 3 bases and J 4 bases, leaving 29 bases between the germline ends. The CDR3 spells CASSEGRTGSKAQVPDTQYF. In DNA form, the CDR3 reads TGTGCCAGCAGTGAGGGGAGGACGGGCTCAAAAGCCCAAGTGCCAGATACGCAGTATTTT.

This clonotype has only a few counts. CDR3 nucleotide sequence: TGCAGTGCTAACGGGGCACAGATGGGTACGCAGTATTTT. It encodes CSANGAQMGTQYF. The gene calls are TRBV20-1 and TRBJ2-3; TRBD1 or TRBD2 may be the D gene (5 bases each). The CDR3 sequence is 13 residues long. Germline CDR1 reads DFQATT; CDR2 reads SNEGSKA (reference sequence). V lost 4 bases, J lost 8 bases, and 16 bases lay in between.

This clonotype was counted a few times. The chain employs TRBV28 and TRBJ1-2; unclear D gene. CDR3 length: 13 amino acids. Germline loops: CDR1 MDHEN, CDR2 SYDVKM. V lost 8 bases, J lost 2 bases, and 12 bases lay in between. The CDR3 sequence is CASGGTENYGYTF. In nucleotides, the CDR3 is TGTGCCAGCGGAGGAACGGAAAACTATGGCTACACCTTC.

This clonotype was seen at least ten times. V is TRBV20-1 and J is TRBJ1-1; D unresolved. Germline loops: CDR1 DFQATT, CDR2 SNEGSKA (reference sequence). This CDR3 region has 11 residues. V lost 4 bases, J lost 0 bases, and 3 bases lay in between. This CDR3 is CSAKMNTEAFF. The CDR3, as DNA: TGCAGTGCTAAAATGAACACTGAAGCTTTCTTT.

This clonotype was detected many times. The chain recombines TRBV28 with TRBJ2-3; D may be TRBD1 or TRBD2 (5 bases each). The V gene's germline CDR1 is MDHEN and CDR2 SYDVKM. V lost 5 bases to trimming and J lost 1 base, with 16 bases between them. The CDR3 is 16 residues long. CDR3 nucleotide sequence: TGTGCCAGCAGTACGGCAGGGAGACTGGGCACAGATACGCAGTATTTT. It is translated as CASSTAGRLGTDTQYF.

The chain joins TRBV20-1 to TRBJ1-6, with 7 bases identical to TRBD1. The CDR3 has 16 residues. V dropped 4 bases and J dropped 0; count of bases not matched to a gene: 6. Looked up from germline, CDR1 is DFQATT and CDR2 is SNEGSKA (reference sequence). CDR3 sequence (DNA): TGCAGTGCTAAGACAGGGATGAGCTCCTATAATTCACCCCTCCACTTT. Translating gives CSAKTGMSSYNSPLHF.

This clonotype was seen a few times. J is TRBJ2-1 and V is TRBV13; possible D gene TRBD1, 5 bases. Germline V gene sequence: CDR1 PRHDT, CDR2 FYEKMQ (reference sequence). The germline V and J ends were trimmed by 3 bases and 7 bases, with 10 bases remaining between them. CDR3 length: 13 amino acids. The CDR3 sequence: CASSFQGPNEQFF. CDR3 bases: TGTGCCAGCAGCTTTCAGGGCCCAAATGAGCAGTTCTTC.

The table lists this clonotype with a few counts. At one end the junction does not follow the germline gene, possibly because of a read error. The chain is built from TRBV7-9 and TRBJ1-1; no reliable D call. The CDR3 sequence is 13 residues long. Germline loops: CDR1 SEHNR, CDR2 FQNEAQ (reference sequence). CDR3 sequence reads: CASSLYSNTEAFF. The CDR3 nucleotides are TGCGCCAGCAGCCTCTATTCGAACACTGAAGCTTTCTTT.

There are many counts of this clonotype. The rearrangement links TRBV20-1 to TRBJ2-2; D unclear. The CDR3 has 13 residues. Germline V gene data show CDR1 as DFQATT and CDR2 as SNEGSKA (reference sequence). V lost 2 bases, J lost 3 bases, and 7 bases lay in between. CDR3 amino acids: CSARLTHTGELFF. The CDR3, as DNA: TGCAGTGCTAGACTTACCCACACCGGGGAGCTGTTTTTT.

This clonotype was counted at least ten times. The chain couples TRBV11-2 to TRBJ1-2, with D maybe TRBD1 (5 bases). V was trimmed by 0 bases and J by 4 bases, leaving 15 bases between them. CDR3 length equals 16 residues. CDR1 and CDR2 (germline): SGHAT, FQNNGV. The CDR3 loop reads CASSLEGVVTAYGYTF. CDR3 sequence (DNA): TGTGCCAGCAGCTTAGAGGGTGTTGTGACAGCCTATGGCTACACCTTC. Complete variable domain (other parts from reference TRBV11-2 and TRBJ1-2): EAGVAQSPRYKIIEKRQSVAFWCNPISGHATLYWYQQILGQGPKLLIQFQNNGVVDDSQLPKDRFSAERLKGVDSTLKIQPAKLEDSAVYLCASSLEGVVTAYGYTFGSGTRLTVV.